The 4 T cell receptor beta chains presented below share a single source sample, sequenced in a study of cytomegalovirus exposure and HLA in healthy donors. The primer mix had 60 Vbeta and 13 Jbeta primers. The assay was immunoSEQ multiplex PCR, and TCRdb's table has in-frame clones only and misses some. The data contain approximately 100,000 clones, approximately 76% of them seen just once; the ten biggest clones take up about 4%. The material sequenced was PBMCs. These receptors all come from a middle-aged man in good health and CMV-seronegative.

DNA of the CDR3: TGTGCCAGCAGCGTAGGAGTACTCAATGAGCAGTTCTTC. Its protein is CASSVGVLNEQFF. V is TRBV9 and J is TRBJ2-1; D is unresolved. V was cut by 0 bases and J by 6 bases, with 7 bases left in between. This CDR3 region has 13 residues. CDR1 and CDR2 from the germline V gene are SGDLS and YYNGEE.

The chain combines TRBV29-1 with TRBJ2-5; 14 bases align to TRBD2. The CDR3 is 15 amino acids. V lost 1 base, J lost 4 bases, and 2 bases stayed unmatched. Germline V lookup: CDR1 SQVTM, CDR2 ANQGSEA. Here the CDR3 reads CSVEGGLAGVETQYF. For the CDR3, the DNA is TGCAGCGTTGAAGGGGGACTAGCGGGGGTAGAGACCCAGTACTTC.

The CDR3 DNA reads TGTGCCAGCAGCTTCGGCGGGTCCTACGAGCAGTACTTC. Translation: CASSFGGSYEQYF. This rearrangement joins TRBV7-8 to TRBJ2-7; a possible D gene is TRBD2 (5 bases). V shed 3 bases and J shed 1 base, with 7 bases lying between them. This CDR3 has 13 amino acids. Germline-derived CDR1 and CDR2 are SGHVS and FQNEAQ.

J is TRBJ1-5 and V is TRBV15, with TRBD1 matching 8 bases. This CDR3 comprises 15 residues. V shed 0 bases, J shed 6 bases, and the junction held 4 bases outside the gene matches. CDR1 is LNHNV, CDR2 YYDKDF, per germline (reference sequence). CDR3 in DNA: TGTGCCACCAGCAGAGATCCGACAGGGGCTCAGCCCCAGCATTTT. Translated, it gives CATSRDPTGAQPQHF.